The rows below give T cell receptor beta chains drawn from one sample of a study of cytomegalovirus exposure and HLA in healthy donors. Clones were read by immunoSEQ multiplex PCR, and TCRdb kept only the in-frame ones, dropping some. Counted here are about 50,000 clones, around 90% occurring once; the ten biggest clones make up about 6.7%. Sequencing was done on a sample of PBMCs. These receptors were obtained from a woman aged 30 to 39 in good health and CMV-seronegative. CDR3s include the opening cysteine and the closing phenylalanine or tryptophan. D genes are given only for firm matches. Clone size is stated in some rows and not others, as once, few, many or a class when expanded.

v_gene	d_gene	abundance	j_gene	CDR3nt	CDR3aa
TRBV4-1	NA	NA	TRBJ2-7	TGCGCCAGCAGCCAAGCGCCCGTTATATCGGGGAGCTCCTACGAGCAGTACTTC	CASSQAPVISGSSYEQYF
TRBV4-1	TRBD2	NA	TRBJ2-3	TGCGCCAGCAGCCACCCGGTGGACGGGGGGGCAGATACGCAGTATTTT	CASSHPVDGGADTQYF
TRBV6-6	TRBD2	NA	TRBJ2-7	TGTGCCAGCAGTTCTAGCGGGAGGAAAACCTACGAGCAGTACTTC	CASSSSGRKTYEQYF
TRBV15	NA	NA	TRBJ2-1	TGTGCCACCAGCATCCCGGGCAACCTGGGAGCCTACAATGAGCAGTTCTTC	CATSIPGNLGAYNEQFF
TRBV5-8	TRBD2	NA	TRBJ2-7	TGTGCCAGCAGGCCCACTAGCGGCTACGAGCAGTACTTC	CASRPTSGYEQYF
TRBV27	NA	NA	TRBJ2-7	TGTGCCAGCAGTTTCACGGGGTCTGCCTACGAGCAGTACTTC	CASSFTGSAYEQYF
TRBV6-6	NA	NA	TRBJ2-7	TGTGCCAGCAGTTATATCCAGGGTTACTACGAGCAGTACTTC	CASSYIQGYYEQYF
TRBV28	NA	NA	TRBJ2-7	TGTGCCAGCAGTCGTACTCGGGGCGAGCAGTACTTC	CASSRTRGEQYF
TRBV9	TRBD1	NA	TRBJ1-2	TGTGCCAGCAAGAAAGACAGGGTAAACGAAAAATCGGGTGGCTACACCTTC	CASKKDRVNEKSGGYTF
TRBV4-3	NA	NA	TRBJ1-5	TGCGCCAGCAGCCAAGATCACCCAGGGCAAAGGCAGCCCCAGCATTTT	CASSQDHPGQRQPQHF
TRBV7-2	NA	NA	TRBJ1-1	TGTGCCAGCAGCTTAAATAGTCTCCGGGGAGGGAACACTGAAGCTTTCTTT	CASSLNSLRGGNTEAFF
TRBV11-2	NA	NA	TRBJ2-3	TGTGCCAGCAGCAGCTCGGGAGATACGCAGTATTTT	CASSSSGDTQYF
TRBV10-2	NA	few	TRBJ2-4	TGCGCCAGCAGTGACCCCACATTTAACATTCAGTACTTC	CASSDPTFNIQYF
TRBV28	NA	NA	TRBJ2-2	TGTGCCAGCAGATGGGGGGCGAACACCGGGGAGCTGTTTTTT	CASRWGANTGELFF
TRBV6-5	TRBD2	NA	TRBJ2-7	TGTGCCAGCAGTTACTTGGGGGGGAACTACGAGCAGTACTTC	CASSYLGGNYEQYF
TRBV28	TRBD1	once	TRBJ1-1	TGTGCCAGCACCCCCTTTCCGGGACAGGGTGAAGCTTTCTTT	CASTPFPGQGEAFF
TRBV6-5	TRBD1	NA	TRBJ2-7	TGTGCCAGCTCCGGGACAGGGAGCTACGAGCAGTACTTC	CASSGTGSYEQYF
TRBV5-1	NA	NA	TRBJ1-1	TGCGCCAGCAGCTTGGGAGGGTCGGCGGGCAACACTGAAGCTTTCTTT	CASSLGGSAGNTEAFF
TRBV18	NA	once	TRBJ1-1	TGTGCCAGCTCGCCTCAGATGAACACTGAAGCTTTCTTT	CASSPQMNTEAFF
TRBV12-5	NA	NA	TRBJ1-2	TGTGCTAGAGAAGGTCGGCAGGTGGTTGGCTACACCTTC	CAREGRQVVGYTF
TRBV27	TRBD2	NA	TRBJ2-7	TGTGCCAGCAGTCCCCAACCGGGACTAGCGGGAGGTTACGAGCAGTACTTC	CASSPQPGLAGGYEQYF
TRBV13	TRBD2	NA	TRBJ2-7	TGTGCCAGCAGCTCCCCCACTAGCGGGGGTTACGAGCAGTACTTC	CASSSPTSGGYEQYF
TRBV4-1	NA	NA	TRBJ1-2	TGCGCCAGCAGCCAAGATCGTAAGGAGATCTATGGCTACACCTTC	CASSQDRKEIYGYTF
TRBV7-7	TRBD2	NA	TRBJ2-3	TGTGCCAGCAGCGTAGGGGGTAGCGGGAAAGATACGCAGTATTTT	CASSVGGSGKDTQYF
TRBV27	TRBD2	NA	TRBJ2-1	TGTGCCAGCAGTTCTCCAGCGGGAGGGCCGGGCAATGAGCAGTTCTTC	CASSSPAGGPGNEQFF
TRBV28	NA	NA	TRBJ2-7	TGTGCCAGCAGTTCACCCTCGAATTGGACACCCGGGCAGGACGAGCAGTACTTC	CASSSPSNWTPGQDEQYF
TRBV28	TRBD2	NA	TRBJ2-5	TGTGCCAGCAGTTTCGCCGGGACTAGCGGGTACAGACAAGAGACCCAGTACTTC	CASSFAGTSGYRQETQYF
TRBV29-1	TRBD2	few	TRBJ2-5	TGCAGCGGGGGACTAGCCGGGGAGACCCAGTACTTC	CSGGLAGETQYF
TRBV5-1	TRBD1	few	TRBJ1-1	TGCGCCAGCCGCAGGGGGGACAACACTGAAGCTTTCTTT	CASRRGDNTEAFF
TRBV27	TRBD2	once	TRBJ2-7	TGTGCCAGCAGTTTAGCGGGAGCTTTCTCGGGCGAGCAGTACTTC	CASSLAGAFSGEQYF
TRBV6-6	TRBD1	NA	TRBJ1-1	TGTGCCAGCAGTCCACAGGGGATGAACACTGAAGCTTTCTTT	CASSPQGMNTEAFF
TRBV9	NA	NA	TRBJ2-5	TGTGCCAGCAGCGTACCGAAAGAGGGAGGAGAGACCCAGTACTTC	CASSVPKEGGETQYF
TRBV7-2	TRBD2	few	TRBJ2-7	TGTGCCAGCAGCTCTCCCGGGACTAGATTGCACTTC	CASSSPGTRLHF
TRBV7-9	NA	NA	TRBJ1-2	TGTGCCAGCAGCTCCCTAAGGGGGTTTAACTATGGCTACACCTTC	CASSSLRGFNYGYTF
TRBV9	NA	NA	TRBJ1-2	TGTGCCAGCAGCGTAGATGTTCTTGGCATAAATGGCTACACCTTC	CASSVDVLGINGYTF
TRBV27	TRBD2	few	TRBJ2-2	TGTGCCAGCAGTTTACGGGGAGGGGAGGACACCGGGGAGCTGTTTTTT	CASSLRGGEDTGELFF
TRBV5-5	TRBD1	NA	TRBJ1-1	TGTGCCAGCTCATCCGACAGGGTTCCTGAAGCTTTCTTT	CASSSDRVPEAFF
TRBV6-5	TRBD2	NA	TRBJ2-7	TGTGCCAGCAGTTACCGTCCAGCGGGAGCTGGGGAGCAGTACTTC	CASSYRPAGAGEQYF
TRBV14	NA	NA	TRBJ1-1	TGTGCCAGCAGCCAAGACCGGGAGACTGAAGCTTTCTTT	CASSQDRETEAFF
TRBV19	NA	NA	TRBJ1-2	TGTGCCAGTAGTCGGTCGGGCTATGGCTACACCTTC	CASSRSGYGYTF
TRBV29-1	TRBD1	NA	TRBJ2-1	TGCAGCGTTTGCTTCCGCGGACAGGGTTTCGATGAGCAGTTCTTC	CSVCFRGQGFDEQFF
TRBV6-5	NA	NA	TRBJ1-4	TGTGCCAGCAGTTTTTCCGGGACAACCCCGGGACTGTTTTTT	CASSFSGTTPGLFF
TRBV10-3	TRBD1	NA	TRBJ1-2	TGTGCCATCAGTTCGGGACAGTACAAAGACTATGGCTACACCTTC	CAISSGQYKDYGYTF
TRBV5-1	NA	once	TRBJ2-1	TGCGCCAGCAGCCTAACTGGTGTGAGCTCCTACAATGAGCAGTTCTTC	CASSLTGVSSYNEQFF
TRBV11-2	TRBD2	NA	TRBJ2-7	TGTGCCAGCAGCTTAGGGTCGGGGGGAGCGTCATCCTACGAGCAGTACTTC	CASSLGSGGASSYEQYF
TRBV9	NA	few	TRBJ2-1	TGTGCCAGCAGCGTAGCAGGGATCTACAATGAGCAGTTCTTC	CASSVAGIYNEQFF
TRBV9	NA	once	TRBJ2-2	TGTGCCAGCAGCGTCTCCGCAGGGGACACCGGGGAGCTGTTTTTT	CASSVSAGDTGELFF
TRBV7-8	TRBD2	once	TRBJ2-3	TGTGCCAGCAGCCAAGGGACTAGCGGGAGGCGCACAGATACGCAGTATTTT	CASSQGTSGRRTDTQYF
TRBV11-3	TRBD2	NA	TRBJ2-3	TGCGCCAGCAGCTTCCCCCTAGGGAGGGTTCCAGATACGCAGTATTTT	CASSFPLGRVPDTQYF
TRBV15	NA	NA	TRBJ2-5	TGTGCCACCAGCCCGGGAGAGGGTACGGATGAGACCCAGTACTTC	CATSPGEGTDETQYF
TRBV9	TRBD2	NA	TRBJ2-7	TGTGCCAGCAGCGTAGAAGGGACTAGCGGACCCTACGAGCAGTACTTC	CASSVEGTSGPYEQYF
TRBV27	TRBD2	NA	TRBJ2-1	TGTGCCAGCAGTTTGACTAGCGCGCACAATGAGCAGTTCTTC	CASSLTSAHNEQFF
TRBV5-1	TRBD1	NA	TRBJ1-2	TGCGCCAGCAGCCTGGACAGGGTTGGCTATGGCTACACCTTC	CASSLDRVGYGYTF
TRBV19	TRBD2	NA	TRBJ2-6	TGTGCCAGTAGTATGGGACTAGCGGCTGGGGCCAACGTCCTGACTTTC	CASSMGLAAGANVLTF
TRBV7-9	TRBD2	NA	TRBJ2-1	TGTGCCAGCAGCTTATCCCAGCGGGAGCCTCGGCAGTTCTTC	CASSLSQREPRQFF